This T cell receptor beta chain stems from a study of blood T cell repertoires in COVID-19. In the authors' workflow: Reference gene primer amplification gave estimated nucleated cell counts. Method: immunoSEQ multiplex PCR; TCRdb's copy keeps in-frame clones and lacks some. V, J and clone size are those of that table, while D and trimming were read from the DNA. The sample includes 45,000 to 50,000 clones, approximately 83% of them seen just once. The germline V gene has CDR1 MNHEY and CDR2 SMNVEV (reference sequence). Deletions cut 5 bases from V and 6 bases from J, with 15 bases between. The CDR3 length is 14 residues.

The specimen was peripheral blood. The receptor comes from a man at least 80 years old in a cohort sampled during active COVID-19. The chain is built from TRBV27 and TRBJ2-3; possibly TRBD2 for D (6 bases). CDR3 protein: CASSTRGGRDTQYF. The DNA of the CDR3 is TGTGCCAGCAGTACACGGGGAGGAAGGGATACGCAGTATTTT.